The 22 T cell receptor beta chains listed next were all sequenced from one sample in a study of metastatic and nonmetastatic thyroid tumors. TCRdb re-called the PCR reads via MiXCR. In the table there are about 21,000 clones, 28% of which are singletons. Ahead of thyroid surgery, no patient had received treatment of any kind. Sample: tumor tissue. These receptors all come from a male donor with papillary thyroid cancer or a benign thyroid nodule (not recorded which). Some clones in this sample may be carry-over from other donors' samples.

The V call is TRBV11-2, the J call TRBJ2-1; TRBD2 agrees at 15 bases. This CDR3 spans 17 amino acids. Germline CDR1 and CDR2: SGHAT and FQNNGV. The V segment lost 5 bases and the J segment 5 bases; nucleotides outside the gene matches: 7. CDR3 in amino acids: CASSAGLAGGGDNEQFF. The DNA of the CDR3 is TGTGCCAGCAGCGCGGGACTAGCGGGAGGTGGGGACAATGAGCAGTTCTTC. Filled out from reference TRBV11-2 and TRBJ2-1, the complete variable domain reads EAGVAQSPRYKIIEKRQSVAFWCNPISGHATLYWYQQILGQGPKLLIQFQNNGVVDDSQLPKDRFSAERLKGVDSTLKIQPAKLEDSAVYLCASSAGLAGGGDNEQFFGPGTRLTVL.

This clone was found a few times. A much larger clone sits a single nucleotide away, making a read error possible. This sample includes further DNA sequences coding for the same CDR3. The chain has TRBV14 and TRBJ2-2; 7 bases line up with TRBD1. There are 16 residues in the CDR3. CDR1 SGHDN and CDR2 FVKESK come from the germline V gene. The DNA of the CDR3 is TGTGCCAGCAGCCAAGTTGGCAGGGGGAACACCGGGGAACTGTTTTTT. It is translated as CASSQVGRGNTGELFF.

The sample holds a few counts of this clone. The chain couples TRBV7-8 to TRBJ1-2; D may be TRBD1 (5 bases). From germline, CDR1 is SGHVS and CDR2 FQNEAQ. This CDR3 has 14 residues. V was pared by 2 bases and J by 7 bases, with 14 bases between. The CDR3 DNA reads as TGTGCCAGCAGCTTACGCTCGGGGGGAGGTGGCTACACCTTC. Translation gives CASSLRSGGGGYTF.

The chain has TRBV7-3 and TRBJ2-1; D remains unclear. Trimming removed 2 bases at V and 4 bases at J, with 12 bases between. This CDR3 has 15 amino acids. CDR1 is SGHTA, CDR2 FQGTGA, per germline. As DNA, the CDR3 is TGTGCCAGCAGCTTATTGGCAGGACCTTACAATGAGCAGTTCTTC. Encoded protein: CASSLLAGPYNEQFF.

This clone was seen ten or more times. The V and J genes are TRBV28 and TRBJ1-1; D is perhaps TRBD1 (6 bases). The germline gives CDR1 MDHEN, CDR2 SYDVKM. The CDR3 runs to 17 residues. V was cut by 3 bases and J by 8 bases, with 25 bases left in between. CDR3 residues: CASSFRRGGRGGMEAFF. The CDR3 region has the DNA TGTGCCAGCAGTTTCCGAAGGGGGGGACGGGGAGGAATGGAAGCTTTCTTT.

This clone was detected only a few times. The chain carries TRBV10-3 and TRBJ1-2; D possibly corresponds to TRBD1 (6 bases). Germline V gives CDR1 ENHRY, CDR2 SYGVKD. The length of the CDR3 is 17 residues. The V gene lost 0 bases and the J gene lost 2 bases, with 16 bases spanning the gap. For the CDR3, the DNA is TGTGCCATCAGTGAGTCGACTCTGATTGACAGGAACTATGGCTACACCTTC. Translating gives CAISESTLIDRNYGYTF.

The V and J genes are TRBV6-1 and TRBJ2-7; tentatively, D is TRBD1 (6 bases). V lost 4 bases and J 4 bases, leaving 17 bases between the germline ends. The germline gives CDR1 MNHNS, CDR2 SASEGT. The CDR3 is 15 amino acids. The CDR3 spells CASSGTGSNGYEQYF. The DNA for the CDR3 is TGTGCCAGCAGTGGAACAGGGAGTAATGGATACGAGCAGTACTTC.

The V call is TRBV5-1, the J call TRBJ1-5, with D possibly matching TRBD1 (6 bases). V gave up 0 bases and J gave up 4 bases, with 11 bases separating them. Germline values: CDR1 SGHRS, CDR2 YFSETQ. CDR3 length: 15 residues. The CDR3 sequence: CASSLEGRGNQPQHF. The CDR3 DNA is TGCGCCAGCAGCTTGGAGGGCAGGGGAAATCAGCCCCAGCATTTT.

This clone was seen more than once but under ten times. This chain links TRBV6-5 with TRBJ2-1, with 7 bases matching TRBD2. Trimming took 3 bases from V and 4 from J; bases not matched to a gene: 6. The CDR3 contains 15 residues. The germline CDR1 and CDR2 sequences are MNHEY and SVGAGI. Here the CDR3 reads CASSYRGGTYNEQFF. In nucleotides, the CDR3 is TGTGCCAGCAGTTATCGGGGAGGGACGTACAATGAGCAGTTCTTC.

By share, this clone counts as medium-sized. The chain uses TRBV6-1 and TRBJ1-5, with TRBD1 matching over 9 bases. The J segment lost 6 bases and the V segment lost 6 bases, leaving 9 bases of the junction unmatched. This CDR3 has 15 residues. Germline CDR1 reads MNHNS; CDR2 reads SASEGT. In DNA, the CDR3 is TGTGCCAGCAGGCAAGGACAGGGGATGGTTCAGCCCCAGCATTTT. It specifies CASRQGQGMVQPQHF.

J is TRBJ2-2 and V is TRBV7-2, with D possibly being TRBD2 (5 bases). V was pared by 8 bases and J by 1 base, with 14 bases between. Looked up from germline, CDR1 is SGHTA and CDR2 is FQGNSA. The CDR3 is made up of 15 amino acids. The CDR3: CASGGGSQNTGELFF. In DNA, the CDR3 is TGTGCCAGCGGCGGCGGGTCCCAGAACACCGGGGAGCTGTTTTTT.

The genes are TRBV28 and TRBJ2-6; D gene uncertain. CDR3 length equals 15 residues. Looked up from germline, CDR1 is MDHEN and CDR2 is SYDVKM. The V end was cut by 6 bases, the J end by 0 bases, with 9 bases between. This CDR3 is CASSYSYSGANVLTF. CDR3 in DNA: TGTGCCAGCAGCTACAGTTACTCTGGGGCCAACGTCCTGACTTTC.

This clone turned up a few times. V usage is TRBV12-3 or TRBV12-4 and J usage is TRBJ2-7; 12 nucleotides line up with TRBD2. This CDR3 comprises 15 residues. V shed 5 bases, J shed 7 bases, and the junction held 9 bases outside the gene matches. CDR3 in amino acids: CASSPRLAGVSEQYF. The CDR3 nucleotides are TGTGCCAGCAGTCCAAGACTAGCGGGAGTGAGTGAGCAGTACTTC.

This clone was seen a handful of times. The rearrangement links TRBV6-4 to TRBJ2-2; 11 bases match TRBD2. J gave up 5 bases and V 5 bases, and 4 bases lay outside the gene matches. CDR1 is MRHNA and CDR2 is SNTAGT in the germline V gene. The CDR3 spans 15 residues. The CDR3: CASSPLAGGTGELFF. In nucleotides, the CDR3 is TGTGCCAGCAGTCCTCTAGCGGGAGGAACCGGGGAGCTGTTTTTT.

The sample holds a few counts of this clone. The chain is built from TRBV6-6 and TRBJ2-7; 7 bases are a match to TRBD2. The trim removed 3 bases at V and 0 bases at J, leaving 5 bases unmatched. The CDR3 length is 15 residues. Germline V lookup: CDR1 MNHNY, CDR2 SVGAGI (reference sequence). The CDR3 reads CASSYRGGSSYEQYF. The CDR3 nucleotides read TGTGCCAGCAGTTATCGCGGGGGTAGCTCCTACGAGCAGTACTTC.

The rearrangement links TRBV19 to TRBJ1-4; a possible D gene is TRBD1 (5 bases). The V gene's germline CDR1 is LNHDA and CDR2 SQIVND (reference sequence). Trimming stripped 5 bases from V and 6 bases from J, with 13 bases between. This CDR3 comprises 14 residues. This CDR3 reads CASSRGTGHEKLFF. CDR3 nucleotide sequence: TGTGCCAGTAGTCGCGGGACGGGGCATGAAAAACTGTTTTTT.

This clone came up a few times. A much larger clone differs from this one at a single base, so this may be a read error. The chain links TRBV12-3 or TRBV12-4 to TRBJ1-5; D might be TRBD1 (6 bases). V dropped 7 bases and J dropped 9 bases, with 22 bases sitting between them. The CDR3 is 15 amino acids. CDR3 DNA sequence: TGTGCCAGCACCCCGGCAGCAGGGGTTGGGTGGCCCCAGCATTTT. It is translated as CASTPAAGVGWPQHF.

This chain connects TRBV6-1 to TRBJ2-7; D could derive from TRBD1 or TRBD2 (5 bases each). Germline loops: CDR1 MNHNS, CDR2 SASEGT. This CDR3 is 16 amino acids long. With 2 bases removed from V and 1 base from J, the gap between germline ends came to 15 bases. The CDR3 bases are TGTGCCAGCAGTGAACGGGGACCTCCAACTTCCTACGAGCAGTACTTC. It encodes CASSERGPPTSYEQYF.

J is TRBJ1-2 and V is TRBV9; D ambiguous. This CDR3 has 18 residues. Trimming took off 4 bases at V and 0 bases at J, with 22 bases between the two ends. The germline CDR1 and CDR2 sequences are SGDLS and YYNGEE. This CDR3 is CASSIDRWFGEANYGYTF. The CDR3 DNA reads as TGTGCCAGCAGCATAGATAGGTGGTTTGGAGAAGCTAACTATGGCTACACCTTC.

V gene TRBV7-2 combines with J gene TRBJ1-2, with TRBD1 identical over 7 bases. CDR1 SGHTA and CDR2 FQGNSA come from the germline V gene. CDR3 length equals 13 residues. The J segment lost 5 bases and the V segment lost 1 base, leaving 1 base of the junction unmatched. CDR3 loop: CASSLGDRYGYTF. For the CDR3, the DNA is TGTGCCAGCAGCTTAGGGGACAGATATGGCTACACCTTC.

This clone ranks as medium-sized (0.01 to 0.1%). This chain joins TRBV11-2 and TRBJ2-2, with D possibly being TRBD2 (6 bases). Looked up from germline, CDR1 is SGHAT and CDR2 is FQNNGV. V was cut by 8 bases and J by 1 base, with 17 bases left in between. The CDR3 runs 16 residues. Written as DNA, the CDR3 is TGTGCCAGCGTAGGGGATGGGGGACTGAACACCGGGGAGCTGTTTTTT. Protein product: CASVGDGGLNTGELFF.

The chain links TRBV11-3 to TRBJ2-7; D possibly corresponds to TRBD2 (5 bases). The CDR3 totals 13 residues. V lost 3 bases and J lost 3, with 9 bases in between. Germline CDR1 is SGHNT and CDR2 is YENEEA. CDR3 in amino acids: CASSFYRGYEQYF. DNA of the CDR3: TGTGCCAGCAGCTTTTATCGGGGCTACGAGCAGTACTTC.